The 27 T cell receptor beta chains reported below all come from one sample, sequenced in a study of cytomegalovirus exposure and HLA in healthy donors (dated by TCRdb to between 2016 and 2019). Library prep was done by the immunoSEQ multiplex PCR assay. For the multiplex PCR, a mixture combining 60 forward primers for TCR Vbeta segments and 13 reverse primers for TCR Jbeta segments was used. The table was pulled from immuneACCESS by TCRdb, which kept in-frame rearrangements only. Such tables lose some clones; where checked, under half of the loss comes from unresolved V genes, and the rest has no known cause. The sample table records roughly 240,000 clones; roughly 78% of these occur just once. In total, the top ten clones hold about 0.47% of the sample. The sample taken for sequencing was PBMCs. The receptor set was obtained from a boy between 10 and 17 years old in good health and CMV-seronegative.

The chain links TRBV27 to TRBJ2-6; D might be TRBD2 (6 bases). Looked up from germline, CDR1 is MNHEY and CDR2 is SMNVEV (reference sequence). V dropped 3 bases and J dropped 9 bases, with 12 bases sitting between them. The CDR3 spans 14 residues. This CDR3 reads CASSFAQGGNVLTF. CDR3 nucleotides: TGTGCCAGCAGTTTCGCTCAGGGAGGCAACGTCCTGACTTTC.

The CDR3 loop reads CASSLRLRFGETQYF. The CDR3 nucleotides are TGTGCCAGCAGTTTACGACTGCGTTTCGGGGAGACCCAGTACTTC. The V and J genes are TRBV27 and TRBJ2-5; D is undetermined. V dropped 2 bases and J dropped 5 bases, with 15 bases sitting between them. The CDR3 loop spans 15 amino acids. Germline V gene sequence: CDR1 MNHEY, CDR2 SMNVEV (reference sequence).

The V gene is TRBV5-4, the J gene TRBJ1-5; D possibly corresponds to TRBD1 (5 bases). The CDR3 length is 17 residues. Germline CDR1 reads SGHNT; CDR2 reads YYREEE (reference sequence). V dropped 0 bases and J dropped 4 bases, with 17 bases sitting between them. CDR3 region: CASSLGDGRGKNQPQHF. The CDR3 region has the DNA TGTGCCAGCAGCTTGGGTGACGGAAGGGGCAAGAATCAGCCCCAGCATTTT.

The V gene is TRBV4-1, the J gene TRBJ2-1; 9 bases are a match to TRBD2. The CDR3 length is 15 residues. Germline CDR1 and CDR2: MGHRA and YSYEKL. V gave up 6 bases and J gave up 3 bases; unmatched junction bases: 6. CDR3 sequence reads: CASSRAGGLYNEQFF. CDR3 coding DNA: TGCGCCAGCAGTAGAGCGGGGGGCCTCTACAATGAGCAGTTCTTC.

Notes on this clone: Additional DNA sequences in this sample encode the identical CDR3. The V gene is TRBV29-1, the J gene TRBJ2-5, with D maybe TRBD2 (6 bases). Germline CDR1 is SQVTM and CDR2 is ANQGSEA. Trimming took off 4 bases at V and 3 bases at J, with 18 bases between the two ends. There are 15 residues in the CDR3. CDR3 region: CSVAAGGGTEETQYF. For the CDR3, the DNA is TGCAGCGTTGCCGCCGGTGGCGGGACGGAAGAGACCCAGTACTTC.

The chain couples TRBV11-3 to TRBJ2-7; 14 nucleotides line up with TRBD2. This CDR3 is built from 20 residues. CDR1 is SGHNT, CDR2 YENEEA, per germline. V dropped 4 bases and J dropped 0; count of bases not matched to a gene: 14. This CDR3 is CASSSFLGLAGETDSYEQYF. The CDR3, as DNA: TGTGCCAGCAGCTCCTTTTTGGGACTAGCGGGGGAGACGGACTCCTACGAGCAGTACTTC.

There are a few counts of this clone. The chain has TRBV18 and TRBJ1-2, with TRBD1 as a possible D gene (6 bases). The V end lost 3 bases, the J end lost 5 bases, and 19 bases lay between the germline ends. Germline-derived CDR1 and CDR2 are KGHSH and LQKENI. The CDR3 sequence is 16 residues long. DNA for the CDR3: TGTGCCAGCTCACCCCCGCAGGGACACCGTCGGTATGGCTACACCTTC. It codes for CASSPPQGHRRYGYTF.

V gene TRBV30 combines with J gene TRBJ2-1, with TRBD2 matching over 8 bases. Germline CDR1 is GTSNPN and CDR2 is SVGIG (reference sequence). V was clipped by 0 bases and J by 3 bases; unmatched bases: 4. The CDR3 runs to 15 residues. Written as DNA, the CDR3 is TGTGCCTGGAGTGTCGGGGGGGCTCTCTACAATGAGCAGTTCTTC. Amino acid sequence: CAWSVGGALYNEQFF.

This clone was detected only a few times. The genes are TRBV27 and TRBJ2-1, with a possible D match to TRBD2 (6 bases). The CDR3 totals 14 residues. The V gene's germline CDR1 is MNHEY and CDR2 SMNVEV (reference sequence). With 2 bases removed from V and 6 bases from J, the gap between germline ends came to 11 bases. The CDR3 here is CASSLGGGGNEQFF. The CDR3 DNA reads as TGTGCCAGCAGTTTAGGGGGAGGAGGCAATGAGCAGTTCTTC.

The chain recombines TRBV10-2 with TRBJ1-2; D may be TRBD1 (5 bases). The CDR3 has 16 amino acids. Trimming took 0 bases from V and 6 from J, leaving 17 bases between them. Germline CDR1 and CDR2: WSHSY and SAAADI. CDR3 in DNA: TGCGCCAGCAGTGAGTCCCCCGGTGAGGGGAGGGATGGCTACACCTTC. Encoded protein: CASSESPGEGRDGYTF.

The J gene is TRBJ1-1, the V gene TRBV11-3; D gene ambiguous. The V and J ends lost 5 bases and 11 bases respectively, with 18 bases between them. The length of the CDR3 is 13 residues. Germline CDR1 SGHNT, CDR2 YENEEA. CDR3 residues: CASSVRGTKGAFF. The CDR3 DNA follows: TGTGCCAGCAGCGTTCGGGGAACTAAAGGGGCTTTCTTT.

The chain uses TRBV9 and TRBJ1-4, with D unresolved. Germline CDR1 and CDR2: SGDLS and YYNGEE. Trimming took 4 bases from V and 0 from J, leaving 13 bases between them. The CDR3 runs to 16 residues. The CDR3 bases are TGTGCCAGCAGCCCTCGCGGGCTTTCAACTAATGAAAAACTGTTTTTT. This translates into CASSPRGLSTNEKLFF.

The chain links TRBV9 to TRBJ1-1, with D possibly TRBD1 on 6 matching bases. The ends were cut back, 3 bases at V and 6 bases at J, with 12 bases in the middle. Germline values: CDR1 SGDLS, CDR2 YYNGEE. This CDR3 region has 13 residues. CDR3 protein: CASSAGGGAEAFF. The CDR3 bases are TGTGCCAGCAGCGCGGGGGGGGGCGCTGAAGCTTTCTTT.

The genes are TRBV5-5 and TRBJ1-2; possibly TRBD1 for D (5 bases). This CDR3 contains 16 residues. V shed 2 bases and J shed 4 bases, with 18 bases lying between them. Germline V gene data show CDR1 as SGHKS and CDR2 as YYEKEE (reference sequence). Here the CDR3 DNA reads TGTGCCAGCAGCTTAAGTAGCCAGGGAGGAAGCTATGGCTACACCTTC. Translated, it gives CASSLSSQGGSYGYTF.

This rearrangement joins TRBV18 to TRBJ2-5, with D perhaps TRBD2 (5 bases). V lost 0 bases and J 4 bases, leaving 12 bases between the germline ends. Germline assignment: CDR1 KGHSH and CDR2 LQKENI. There are 15 residues in the CDR3. This chain's CDR3 is CASSPPVGERETQYF. CDR3 bases: TGTGCCAGCTCACCACCGGTCGGGGAACGAGAGACCCAGTACTTC.

V gene TRBV5-8 combines with J gene TRBJ2-7; TRBD2 agrees at 11 bases. V was pared by 3 bases and J by 2 bases, with 4 bases of the junction left unmatched. This CDR3 comprises 15 residues. Germline V CDR1 and CDR2: SGHTS, YDEGEE. CDR3 sequence reads: CASSSQLAGAYEQYF. The CDR3 DNA is TGTGCCAGCAGCTCCCAACTAGCGGGGGCCTACGAGCAGTACTTC.

This clone was recorded a few times. J is TRBJ1-1 and V is TRBV6-5, with D hard to call. V gave up 5 bases and J gave up 0 bases, with 7 bases separating them. Germline CDR1 MNHEY, CDR2 SVGAGI. The CDR3 is 13 residues long. The CDR3 spells CASSQAMNTEAFF. DNA of the CDR3: TGTGCCAGCAGTCAGGCTATGAACACTGAAGCTTTCTTT.

The chain employs TRBV11-3 and TRBJ2-1; 14 nucleotides align to TRBD2. V lost 5 bases and J lost 0; bases outside the gene matches: 9. Germline CDR1 is SGHNT and CDR2 is YENEEA. The CDR3 spans 19 residues. CDR3 residues: CASSARLAGGPGSYNEQFF. CDR3 coding DNA: TGTGCCAGCAGCGCGCGACTAGCGGGGGGGCCGGGCTCCTACAATGAGCAGTTCTTC.

The chain joins TRBV29-1 to TRBJ2-7; D is ambiguous. This CDR3 region has 14 residues. CDR1 and CDR2 from the germline V gene are SQVTM and ANQGSEA. V lost 4 bases to trimming and J lost 3 bases, with 16 bases between them. CDR3 nucleotides: TGCAGCGTTGCCCAGTCTCCAGGAAGCTACGAGCAGTACTTC. It translates to CSVAQSPGSYEQYF.

The chain recombines TRBV19 with TRBJ2-7; D remains ambiguous. Germline V gives CDR1 LNHDA, CDR2 SQIVND (reference sequence). The CDR3 has 14 amino acids. Trimming cost V 7 bases and J 0 bases, with 13 bases left between them. CDR3 nucleotide sequence: TGTGCCAGTACCCAGAGGATGAGCTCCTACGAGCAGTACTTC. Residues: CASTQRMSSYEQYF.

The CDR3 DNA reads as TGTGCCAGCAGCTTAGCGGGGGGGCTGGGGGACACCGGGGAGCTGTTTTTT. Translating it yields CASSLAGGLGDTGELFF. The chain links TRBV11-3 to TRBJ2-2; TRBD2 agrees at 8 bases. This CDR3 contains 17 residues. The V gene's germline CDR1 is SGHNT and CDR2 YENEEA. The V gene end was trimmed by 1 base and the J gene end by 3 bases; junction bases not matched to a gene: 7.

The chain combines TRBV27 with TRBJ1-1; no clear D. V was shortened by 6 bases and J by 0 bases, with 11 bases between the two germline ends. This CDR3 is built from 14 residues. Per germline, CDR1 MNHEY and CDR2 SMNVEV (reference sequence). For the CDR3, the DNA is TGTGCCAGCAGCCTCAGTACCATGAACACTGAAGCTTTCTTT. It is translated as CASSLSTMNTEAFF.

J is TRBJ1-1 and V is TRBV14, with 12 bases aligning to TRBD1. Trimming removed 4 bases from V and 6 bases from J; junction bases left unmatched: 12. CDR3 length: 17 amino acids. Germline V gives CDR1 SGHDN, CDR2 FVKESK. This CDR3 is CASSPWDRGRPKSEAFF. The CDR3 nucleotides are TGTGCCAGCAGCCCTTGGGACAGGGGGCGCCCGAAATCTGAAGCTTTCTTT. Full variable domain (remainder filled in from reference TRBV14 and TRBJ1-1): EAGVTQFPSHSVIEKGQTVTLRCDPISGHDNLYWYRRVMGKEIKFLLHFVKESKQDESGMPNNRFLAERTGGTYSTLKVQPAELEDSGVYFCASSPWDRGRPKSEAFFGQGTRLTVV.

For the CDR3, the DNA is TGTGCCAGCAGTGATCGGGAACCCCTCCCCTTCTCCTGGGGGGGAACCGGGGAGCTGTTTTTT. Translated: CASSDREPLPFSWGGTGELFF. The chain joins TRBV2 to TRBJ2-2, with 7 bases fitting TRBD2. The CDR3 totals 21 residues. The trim removed 3 bases at V and 5 bases at J, leaving 24 bases unmatched. Germline V lookup: CDR1 SNHLY, CDR2 FYNNEI.

The chain combines TRBV6-4 with TRBJ2-3; D is possibly TRBD2 (5 bases). This CDR3 is 14 amino acids long. The germline CDR1 and CDR2 sequences are MRHNA and SNTAGT. V lost 4 bases and J 4 bases, leaving 12 bases between the germline ends. CDR3 sequence: CASSGIGGPDTQYF. In nucleotides, the CDR3 is TGTGCCAGCAGTGGGATCGGCGGGCCAGATACGCAGTATTTT.

V and J are TRBV7-2 and TRBJ2-7, with a tentative D call TRBD1 (5 bases). V dropped 3 bases and J dropped 6 bases, with 12 bases sitting between them. The CDR3 consists of 13 residues. Germline V gene lookup returns CDR1 SGHTA and CDR2 FQGNSA. The CDR3 reads CASSLQQASEQYF. CDR3 in DNA: TGTGCCAGCAGCTTGCAACAGGCCTCCGAGCAGTACTTC.

The chain carries TRBV12-5 and TRBJ2-7; D is unresolved. Germline CDR1 is LGHNT and CDR2 is FRNRAP. The CDR3 is 14 amino acids. The germline V and J ends were trimmed by 0 bases and 6 bases, with 12 bases remaining between them. The CDR3 DNA is TGTGCTAGTGGTTTGGTACCAGACACCGTCGAGCAGTACTTC. Translation gives CASGLVPDTVEQYF.